This TCR beta chain came from a study of Tregs in tolerant kidney transplant recipients. CDR3 size: 17 residues. V gave up 7 bases and J gave up 1 base, with 22 bases separating them. Germline V lookup: CDR1 MRHNA, CDR2 SNTAGT. Libraries were prepared by immunoSEQ multiplex PCR; TCRdb keeps only in-frame clonotypes and omits some of them. The sample records tens of thousands of clones, nearly 98% being singletons. Regulatory T cells were sorted from thawed PBMCs rested overnight at 37°C with 150 to 200 IU/ml IL-2. This specimen was Tregs from blood, taken before the transplant. The rearrangement links TRBV6-4 to TRBJ2-5; D possibly corresponds to TRBD1 (5 bases). The receptor's source is a human donor who received a combined kidney and bone marrow transplant. DNA of the CDR3: TGTGCCAGCACCCTTCCAGACAGTGGGCCCCTCCAAGAGACCCAGTACTTC. It specifies CASTLPDSGPLQETQYF.